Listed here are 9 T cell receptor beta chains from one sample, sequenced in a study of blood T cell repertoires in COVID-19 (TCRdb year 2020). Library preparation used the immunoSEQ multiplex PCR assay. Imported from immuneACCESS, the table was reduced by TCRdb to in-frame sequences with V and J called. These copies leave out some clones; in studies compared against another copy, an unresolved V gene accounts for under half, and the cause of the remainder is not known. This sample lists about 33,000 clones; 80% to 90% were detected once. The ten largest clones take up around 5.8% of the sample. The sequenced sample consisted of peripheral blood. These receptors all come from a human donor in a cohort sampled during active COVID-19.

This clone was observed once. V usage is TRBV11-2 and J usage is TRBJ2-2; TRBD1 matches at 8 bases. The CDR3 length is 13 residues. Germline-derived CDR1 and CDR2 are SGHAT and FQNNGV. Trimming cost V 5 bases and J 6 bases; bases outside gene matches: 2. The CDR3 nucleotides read TGTGCCAGCAGCGCACAGGGGGCCGGGGAGCTGTTTTTT. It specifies CASSAQGAGELFF.

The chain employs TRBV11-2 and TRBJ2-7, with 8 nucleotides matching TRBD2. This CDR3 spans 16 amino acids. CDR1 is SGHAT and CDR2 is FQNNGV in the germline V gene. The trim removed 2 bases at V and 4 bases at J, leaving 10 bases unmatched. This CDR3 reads CASSLLGSGVLYEQYF. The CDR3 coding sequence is TGTGCCAGCAGCTTATTGGGTAGCGGGGTATTATACGAGCAGTACTTC. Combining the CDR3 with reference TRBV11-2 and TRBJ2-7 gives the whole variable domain EAGVAQSPRYKIIEKRQSVAFWCNPISGHATLYWYQQILGQGPKLLIQFQNNGVVDDSQLPKDRFSAERLKGVDSTLKIQPAKLEDSAVYLCASSLLGSGVLYEQYFGPGTRLTVT.

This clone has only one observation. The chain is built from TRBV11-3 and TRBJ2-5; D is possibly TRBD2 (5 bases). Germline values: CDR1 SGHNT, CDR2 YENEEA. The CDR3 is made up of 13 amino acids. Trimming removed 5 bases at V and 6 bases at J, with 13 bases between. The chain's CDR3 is CASSPGLGKTQYF. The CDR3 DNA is TGTGCCAGCAGCCCCGGACTTGGGAAGACCCAGTACTTC.

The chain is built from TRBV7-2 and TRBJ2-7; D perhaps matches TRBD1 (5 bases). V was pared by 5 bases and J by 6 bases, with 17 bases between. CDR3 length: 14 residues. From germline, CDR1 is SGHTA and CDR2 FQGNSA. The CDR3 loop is CASSPRFSGLEQYF. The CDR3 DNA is TGTGCCAGCAGCCCACGGTTTTCAGGGCTCGAGCAGTACTTC.

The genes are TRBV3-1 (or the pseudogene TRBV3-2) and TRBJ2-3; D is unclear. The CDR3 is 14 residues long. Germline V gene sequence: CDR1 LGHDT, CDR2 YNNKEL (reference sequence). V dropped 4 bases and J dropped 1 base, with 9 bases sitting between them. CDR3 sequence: CASSLSSRTDTQYF. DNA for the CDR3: TGTGCCAGCAGCCTTTCGAGCCGCACAGATACGCAGTATTTT.

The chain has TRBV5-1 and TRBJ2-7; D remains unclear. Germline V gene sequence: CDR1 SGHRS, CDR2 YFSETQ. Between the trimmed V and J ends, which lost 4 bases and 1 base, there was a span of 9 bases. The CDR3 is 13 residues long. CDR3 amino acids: CASSSVRSYEQYF. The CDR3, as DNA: TGCGCCAGCAGCAGCGTGAGGTCCTACGAGCAGTACTTC.

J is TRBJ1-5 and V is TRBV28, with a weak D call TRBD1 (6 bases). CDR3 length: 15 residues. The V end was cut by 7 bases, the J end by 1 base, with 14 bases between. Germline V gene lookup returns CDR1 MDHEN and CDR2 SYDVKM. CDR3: CASKKAGESNQPQHF. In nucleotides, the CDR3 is TGTGCCAGCAAGAAGGCAGGGGAAAGCAATCAGCCCCAGCATTTT.

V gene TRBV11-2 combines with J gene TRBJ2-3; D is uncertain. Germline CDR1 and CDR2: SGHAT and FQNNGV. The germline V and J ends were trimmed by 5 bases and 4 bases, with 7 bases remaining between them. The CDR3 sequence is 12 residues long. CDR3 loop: CASSPSPDTQYF. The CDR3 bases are TGTGCCAGCAGCCCCTCCCCAGATACGCAGTATTTT.

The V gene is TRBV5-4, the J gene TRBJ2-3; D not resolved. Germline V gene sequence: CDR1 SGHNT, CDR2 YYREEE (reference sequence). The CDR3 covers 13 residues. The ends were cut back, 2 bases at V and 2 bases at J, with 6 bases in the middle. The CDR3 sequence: CASSFQFTDTQYF. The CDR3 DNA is TGTGCCAGCAGCTTTCAGTTCACAGATACGCAGTATTTT.